The rows below give T cell receptor beta chains drawn from one sample of a study of Ad26.COV2.S vaccination and SARS-CoV-2 variants. The assay was immunoSEQ multiplex PCR, and TCRdb's table has in-frame clones only and misses some. The top ten hold about 2.7% of the sample, which has around 270,000 clones, about 83% seen once. The sample in question was peripheral blood, obtained in a trial of Ad26.COV2.S vaccine versus placebo. Receptors were obtained from a person aged 18-60 years who received the Ad26.COV2.S COVID-19 vaccine or a placebo. CDR3s include the opening cysteine and the closing phenylalanine or tryptophan. D genes are given only for firm matches. Clone size, where shown, is once, few, many, or a class for clones that have expanded.

V gene	D gene	clone size	J gene	CDR3 protein	CDR3 DNA
TRBV7-8	NA	few	TRBJ1-5	CASSRRLGQPQHF	TGTGCCAGCAGCAGGCGATTAGGTCAGCCCCAGCATTTT
TRBV18	NA	once	TRBJ2-5	CASSTYTSETQYF	TGTGCCAGCTCAACTTACACATCGGAGACCCAGTACTTC
TRBV12-3/TRBV12-4	NA	NA	TRBJ2-1	CASSGYNEQFF	TGTGCCAGCAGTGGCTACAATGAGCAGTTCTTC
TRBV6-6	NA	NA	TRBJ2-5	CASTSGYQETQYF	TGTGCCAGCACGTCGGGGTACCAAGAGACCCAGTACTTC
TRBV4-3	TRBD2	few	TRBJ2-3	CASSQDQTSLDTQYF	TGCGCCAGCAGCCAAGATCAGACTAGCTTAGATACGCAGTATTTT
TRBV18	NA	NA	TRBJ1-3	CASSASQGTGNTIYF	TGTGCCAGCTCAGCATCCCAGGGTACCGGAAACACCATATATTTT
TRBV27	NA	once	TRBJ2-7	CASSTGPTPYEQYF	TGTGCCAGCAGTACCGGCCCCACCCCCTACGAGCAGTACTTC
TRBV18	TRBD1	NA	TRBJ2-3	CASSPTWDRHTDTQYF	TGTGCCAGCTCTCCCACTTGGGACAGGCACACAGATACGCAGTATTTT
TRBV5-6	NA	once	TRBJ1-1	CASRRGHNTEAFF	TGTGCCAGCCGCCGGGGGCATAACACTGAAGCTTTCTTT
TRBV6-5	TRBD2	NA	TRBJ2-1	CASSSASGIIEQFF	TGTGCCAGCAGTTCGGCTAGCGGGATTATTGAGCAGTTCTTC
TRBV19	TRBD2	NA	TRBJ2-5	CASGGGRETQYF	TGTGCCAGTGGCGGGGGACGGGAGACCCAGTACTTC
TRBV30	NA	NA	TRBJ2-7	CAWSAHLSTYEQYF	TGTGCCTGGAGTGCTCACCTTTCTACCTACGAGCAGTACTTC
TRBV9	NA	NA	TRBJ1-3	CASSPVRFSGNTIYF	TGTGCCAGCAGCCCTGTCCGGTTCTCTGGAAACACCATATATTTT
TRBV25-1	TRBD2	NA	TRBJ2-2	CASSRPGLANTGELFF	TGTGCCAGCAGTCGCCCGGGACTAGCGAACACCGGGGAGCTGTTTTTT
TRBV6-5	TRBD1	NA	TRBJ2-1	CASSRDRDNEQFF	TGTGCCAGCAGCCGGGACAGGGACAATGAGCAGTTCTTC
TRBV30	TRBD2	NA	TRBJ2-4	CAWSGSGLWTKNIQYF	TGTGCCTGGAGTGGTAGCGGGCTGTGGACCAAAAACATTCAGTACTTC
TRBV27	NA	NA	TRBJ2-5	CASSLSLPSKTQYF	TGTGCCAGCAGTTTAAGTCTTCCTTCAAAGACCCAGTACTTC
TRBV30	NA	NA	TRBJ2-5	CAWSVGRETQYF	TGTGCCTGGAGCGTGGGGAGAGAGACCCAGTACTTC
TRBV4-3	NA	NA	TRBJ1-5	CASSWTADSNQPQHF	TGCGCCAGCAGCTGGACAGCCGATAGCAATCAGCCCCAGCATTTT
TRBV6-2/TRBV6-3	TRBD1	NA	TRBJ1-2	CASSYEQGYGYTF	TGTGCCAGCAGTTACGAACAGGGGTATGGCTACACCTTC
TRBV7-6	TRBD2	once	TRBJ2-2	CASSARLAGGPAQPGELFF	TGTGCCAGCAGCGCCCGACTAGCGGGAGGGCCGGCTCAGCCAGGGGAGCTGTTTTTT
TRBV29-1	TRBD1	NA	TRBJ2-1	CSVEGRDSRHNEQFF	TGCAGCGTTGAAGGCCGGGACAGCAGACACAATGAGCAGTTCTTC
TRBV10-3	NA	NA	TRBJ2-4	CAISDGTAQYF	TGTGCCATCAGTGACGGTACTGCTCAGTACTTC
TRBV7-2	TRBD2	once	TRBJ2-7	CASSTGLADPSYEQYF	TGTGCCAGCAGCACGGGACTAGCGGATCCCTCCTACGAGCAGTACTTC
TRBV2	TRBD2	NA	TRBJ2-3	CASSESRASGYTDTQYF	TGTGCCAGCAGTGAGAGTCGAGCTAGCGGGTACACAGATACGCAGTATTTT
TRBV6-5	TRBD2	NA	TRBJ2-3	CASSPGLAGGDTQYF	TGTGCCAGCAGCCCCGGACTAGCGGGAGGGGATACGCAGTATTTT
TRBV15	NA	NA	TRBJ1-2	CATSRDPGGYGYTF	TGTGCCACCAGCAGAGATCCGGGGGGCTATGGCTACACCTTC
TRBV27	TRBD1	NA	TRBJ2-2	CASSISTGYGLSGGELFF	TGTGCCAGCAGTATCTCGACAGGGTATGGTTTGAGTGGCGGGGAGCTGTTTTTT
TRBV11-2	NA	NA	TRBJ1-2	CASSTPSGLYRDGYTF	TGTGCCAGCAGCACTCCGTCGGGACTCTACCGGGATGGCTACACCTTC
TRBV7-3	NA	NA	TRBJ2-2	CASSLSRQLPWGTGELFF	TGTGCCAGCAGCTTAAGCAGGCAGCTACCCTGGGGCACCGGGGAGCTGTTTTTT
TRBV7-9	NA	NA	TRBJ1-3	CASSLPFSGNTIYF	TGTGCCAGCAGCTTACCCTTCTCTGGAAACACCATATATTTT
TRBV11-2	NA	NA	TRBJ2-5	CASSSTAGWETQYF	TGTGCCAGCAGCTCTACGGCAGGGTGGGAGACCCAGTACTTC
TRBV5-6	NA	few	TRBJ1-3	CASSLDWGARSGNTIYF	TGTGCCAGCAGCTTGGATTGGGGGGCCCGCTCTGGAAACACCATATATTTT
TRBV6-5	NA	NA	TRBJ2-5	CASSQIQETQYF	TGTGCCAGCTCCCAGATACAAGAGACCCAGTACTTC
TRBV5-1	TRBD1	NA	TRBJ1-1	CASSLKDRGSDTEAFF	TGCGCCAGCAGCTTGAAGGACAGGGGGTCAGACACTGAAGCTTTCTTT
TRBV29-1	TRBD2	few	TRBJ2-1	CSGRWGGGNNEQFF	TGCAGCGGGAGGTGGGGGGGAGGTAACAATGAGCAGTTCTTC
TRBV19	TRBD1	few	TRBJ1-1	CASTRDRGTEAFF	TGTGCCAGTACCCGGGACAGGGGAACTGAAGCTTTCTTT
TRBV21-1	NA	NA	TRBJ1-5	CASSKELPGASSNQPQHF	TGTGCTAGCAGCAAAGAGTTACCGGGGGCTTCTAGCAATCAGCCCCAGCATTTT
TRBV4-3	NA	NA	TRBJ2-3	CASSQESVQGSTDTQYF	TGCGCCAGCAGCCAAGAATCGGTGCAGGGAAGCACAGATACGCAGTATTTT
TRBV11-1	TRBD1	NA	TRBJ1-2	CASSASGGSIYGYTF	TGTGCCAGCAGCGCCTCAGGGGGCAGTATCTATGGCTACACCTTC
TRBV6-6	NA	NA	TRBJ1-1	CASSYGGGHTEAFF	TGTGCCAGCAGTTACGGGGGGGGGCACACTGAAGCTTTCTTT